One sample yielded the 10 T cell receptor beta chains listed below, sequenced in a study of low-dose radiotherapy and immunotherapy resistance in tumors. Alpha- and beta-chain coverage of first-strand cDNA came from TRAV- and TRBV-specific primers. TCR amplification ran approximately 20 PCR cycles using constant-region and V-primer adapter primers. TCRdb ran MiXCR on the reads and lists one entry per CDR3 protein. The table records fewer than 90,000 distinct CDR3 sequences, roughly 30% of them present only once. The time point: before trial treatment. Source: PBMCs, taken before treatment. The receptors here all came from a female donor with ovarian cancer.

This clonotype was recorded a few times. The genes are TRBV5-1 and TRBJ2-1; TRBD2 agrees at 8 bases. The junction had 5 bases not matched to a gene; V was cut back by 0 bases and J by 3 bases. Germline V CDR1 and CDR2: SGHRS, YFSETQ. The CDR3 covers 16 residues. The CDR3 nucleotides read TGCGCCAGCAGCTTGGTTCCGGGAGGGAGCTACAATGAGCAGTTCTTC. Its translation is CASSLVPGGSYNEQFF.

The chain recombines TRBV7-9 with TRBJ2-7; perhaps TRBD2 as D (5 bases). This CDR3 is 16 amino acids long. Germline CDR1 is SEHNR and CDR2 is FQNEAQ (reference sequence). Trimming shortened V by 5 bases and J by 1 base, and 18 bases separated the two germline ends. The CDR3 sequence is CASSPTRGKGSYEQYF. As DNA, the CDR3 is TGTGCCAGCAGCCCCACTCGAGGGAAAGGGTCCTACGAGCAGTACTTC.

This clonotype was seen at least ten times. V usage is TRBV30 and J usage is TRBJ1-2; 8 bases fit TRBD1. Germline trimming cut 0 bases from V and 4 bases from J; bases unmatched to any gene: 16. Germline-derived CDR1 and CDR2 are GTSNPN and SVGIG (reference sequence). The CDR3 length is 18 residues. This chain's CDR3 is CAWSVLVFRVDRGYGYTF. The CDR3 coding sequence is TGTGCCTGGAGTGTACTTGTTTTTCGGGTCGACAGGGGCTATGGCTACACCTTC.

At least ten counts were recorded for this clonotype. The rearrangement uses TRBV12-3 or TRBV12-4 and TRBJ1-2; D may be TRBD1 (6 bases). Trimming left V 0 bases short and J 4 bases short, with 9 bases between. The CDR3 contains 14 residues. The CDR3 DNA reads TGTGCCAGCAGTTTAGCTCAGGGGAGCTATGGCTACACCTTC. Residues: CASSLAQGSYGYTF.

The chain carries TRBV10-2 and TRBJ2-7; no clear D gene. Per the germline V gene, CDR1 is WSHSY and CDR2 is SAAADI. This CDR3 is 15 amino acids long. Trimming cost V 6 bases and J 4 bases, with 19 bases left between them. In DNA, the CDR3 is TGCGCCAGCAGCAATACGAACCTGCTAGGTTACGAGCAGTACTTC. Translation: CASSNTNLLGYEQYF.

This clonotype was recorded many times. The V call is TRBV18, the J call TRBJ2-7; 8 positions agree with TRBD2. CDR1 and CDR2 from the germline V gene are KGHSH and LQKENI. This CDR3 region has 15 residues. The J segment lost 0 bases and the V segment lost 6 bases, leaving 7 bases of the junction unmatched. This CDR3 is CASSIAGLSSYEQYF. CDR3 DNA sequence: TGTGCCAGCTCGATAGCGGGGTTGAGCTCCTACGAGCAGTACTTC.

The V call is TRBV6-6, the J call TRBJ2-7; the match to TRBD2 covers 8 bases. Trimming at V came to 6 bases and at J to 6 bases, leaving 13 bases not matched to a gene. Germline V gene data show CDR1 as MNHNY and CDR2 as SVGAGI (reference sequence). This CDR3 spans 15 amino acids. CDR3 protein: CASRYQSGGPGEQYF. Written as DNA, the CDR3 is TGTGCCAGCAGATATCAATCGGGAGGGCCTGGCGAGCAGTACTTC.

There are many counts of this clonotype. The rearrangement joins TRBV29-1 to TRBJ2-7, with 10 bases fitting TRBD1. Germline V gene lookup returns CDR1 SQVTM and CDR2 ANQGSEA. The CDR3 has 12 residues. Trimming removed 6 bases from V and 5 bases from J; junction bases left unmatched: 4. The CDR3 coding sequence is TGCAGCGTCAGACAGGGGGCCCACGAGCAGTACTTC. Amino acid sequence: CSVRQGAHEQYF.

Concerning this clonotype: One junction end disagrees with the germline gene, perhaps due to a read error. The CDR3 spells CASSLGLGTETRYF. The CDR3 DNA sequence: TGTGCCAGCAGCTTAGGCCTGGGAACTGAAACCCGGTACTTC. The chain combines TRBV11-2 with TRBJ2-5; D unresolved. The CDR3 has 14 residues. Germline V gene sequence: CDR1 SGHAT, CDR2 FQNNGV.

This clonotype was counted ten times or more. The J gene is TRBJ2-3, the V gene TRBV6-2 or TRBV6-3, with D unresolved. The CDR3 has 12 amino acids. V dropped 5 bases and J dropped 2 bases, with 5 bases sitting between them. Germline V gene lookup returns CDR1 MNHEY and CDR2 SVGEGT. For the CDR3, the DNA is TGTGCCAGCAGTCCCCCCACAGATACGCAGTATTTT. The encoded protein is CASSPPTDTQYF.